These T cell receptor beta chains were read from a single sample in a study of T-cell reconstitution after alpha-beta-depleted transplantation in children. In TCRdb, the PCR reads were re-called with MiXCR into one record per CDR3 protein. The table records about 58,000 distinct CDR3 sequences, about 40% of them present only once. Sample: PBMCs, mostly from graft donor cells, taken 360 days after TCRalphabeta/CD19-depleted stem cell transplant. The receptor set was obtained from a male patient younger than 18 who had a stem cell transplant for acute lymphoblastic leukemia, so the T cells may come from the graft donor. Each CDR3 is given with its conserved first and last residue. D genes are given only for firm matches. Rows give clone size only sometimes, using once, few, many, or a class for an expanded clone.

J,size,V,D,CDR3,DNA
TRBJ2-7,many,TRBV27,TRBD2,CASRVGGNEQYF,TGTGCCAGCAGGGTGGGAGGGAACGAGCAGTACTTC
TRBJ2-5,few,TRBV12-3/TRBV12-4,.,CASSFSEGWGTQYF,TGTGCCAGCAGTTTCTCGGAGGGGTGGGGGACCCAGTACTTC
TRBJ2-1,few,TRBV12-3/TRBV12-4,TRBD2,CASSLLAGNSYNEQFF,TGTGCCAGCAGCTTACTAGCGGGAAACTCCTACAATGAGCAGTTCTTC
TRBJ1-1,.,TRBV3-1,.,CASSQDDRRTEAFF,TGTGCCAGCAGCCAAGATGACAGGCGCACTGAAGCTTTCTTT
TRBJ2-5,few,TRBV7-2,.,CASGPRPSSETQYF,TGTGCCAGCGGCCCTAGGCCGAGCAGTGAGACCCAGTACTTC
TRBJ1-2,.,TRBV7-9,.,CASSSLTQENYGYTF,TGTGCCAGCAGCTCTTTAACACAGGAGAACTATGGCTACACCTTC
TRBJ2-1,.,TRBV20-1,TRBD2,CSAAGTSILNEQFF,TGCAGTGCTGCCGGGACTAGTATACTAAATGAGCAGTTCTTC
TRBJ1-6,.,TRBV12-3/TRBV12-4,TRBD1,CASSPDRALYNSPLHF,TGTGCCAGCAGTCCCGACAGGGCTTTATATAATTCACCCCTCCACTTT
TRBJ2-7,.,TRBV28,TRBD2,CASSSGLAGGAYEQYF,TGTGCCAGCAGTTCCGGACTAGCGGGAGGGGCCTACGAGCAGTACTTC
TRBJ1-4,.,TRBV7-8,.,CASSLARTVEKLFF,TGTGCCAGCAGCTTAGCGAGGACAGTCGAAAAACTGTTTTTT
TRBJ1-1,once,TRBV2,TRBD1,CASIDRANTEAFF,TGTGCCAGTATAGACAGGGCGAACACTGAAGCTTTCTTT
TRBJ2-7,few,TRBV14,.,CASSSNQGYEQYF,TGTGCCAGCAGCTCGAACCAGGGTTACGAGCAGTACTTC
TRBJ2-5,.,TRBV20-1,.,CSARDRRGPMKFQETQYF,TGCAGTGCTAGAGATAGGAGGGGTCCTATGAAGTTCCAAGAGACCCAGTACTTC
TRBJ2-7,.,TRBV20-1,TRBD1,CSARGGTGPSYEQYF,TGCAGTGCTAGAGGAGGGACAGGCCCTAGCTACGAGCAGTACTTC
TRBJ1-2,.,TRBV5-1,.,CASPGGQDLYGYTF,TGCGCCAGCCCCGGGGGACAAGACCTCTATGGCTACACCTTC
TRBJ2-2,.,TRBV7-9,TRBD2,CASSSGLAVTGELFF,TGTGCCAGCAGCTCGGGACTAGCGGTCACCGGGGAGCTGTTTTTT
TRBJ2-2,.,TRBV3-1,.,CASSQEGGFSGELFF,TGTGCCAGCAGCCAAGAAGGAGGGTTTAGCGGGGAGCTGTTTTTT
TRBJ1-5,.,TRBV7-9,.,CASSFEGRGLNQPQHF,TGTGCCAGCAGCTTTGAGGGAAGGGGCCTTAATCAGCCCCAGCATTTT
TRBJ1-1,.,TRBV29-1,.,CSPWREGTEAFF,TGCAGCCCGTGGCGGGAGGGCACTGAAGCTTTCTTT
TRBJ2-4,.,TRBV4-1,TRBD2,CASSQDWASGRQPGGKNIQYF,TGCGCCAGCAGCCAAGACTGGGCTAGCGGTAGACAGCCCGGCGGCAAAAACATTCAGTACTTC
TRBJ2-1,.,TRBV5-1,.,CASSHGGLNNEQFF,TGCGCCAGCAGCCATGGAGGTCTGAACAATGAGCAGTTCTTC
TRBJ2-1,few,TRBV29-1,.,CSVIQGSYNEQFF,TGCAGCGTTATACAGGGTTCGTACAATGAGCAGTTCTTC
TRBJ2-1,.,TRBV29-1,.,CSVRQEGGEQFF,TGCAGCGTTCGTCAGGAAGGTGGTGAGCAGTTCTTC
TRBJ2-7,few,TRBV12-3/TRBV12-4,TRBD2,CASSSGTSGGHRREQYF,TGTGCCAGCAGTTCCGGGACTAGCGGGGGTCACCGCCGCGAGCAGTACTTC
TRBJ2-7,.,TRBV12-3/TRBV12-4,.,CASSLSGFPYEQYF,TGTGCCAGCAGTTTGTCAGGGTTCCCCTACGAGCAGTACTTC
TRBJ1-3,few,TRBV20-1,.,CSASRAAGNTIYF,TGCAGTGCTAGTCGGGCCGCTGGAAACACCATATATTTT
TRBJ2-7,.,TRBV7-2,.,CASSLGSTQQYF,TGTGCCAGCAGCTTAGGATCGACCCAGCAGTACTTC
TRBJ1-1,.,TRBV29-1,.,CSVLARGNTEAFF,TGCAGCGTGTTAGCGAGGGGCAACACTGAAGCTTTCTTT
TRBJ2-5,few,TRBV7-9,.,CASLGGADETQYF,TGTGCCAGCTTGGGGGGAGCAGACGAGACCCAGTACTTC
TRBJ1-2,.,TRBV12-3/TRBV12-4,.,CASSNTPGYGYTF,TGTGCCAGCAGTAACACTCCAGGGTATGGCTACACCTTC
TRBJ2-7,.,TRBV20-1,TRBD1,CSAPSSAGGSYEQYF,TGCAGTGCTCCTTCCTCGGCAGGGGGCTCCTACGAGCAGTACTTC